These T cell receptor beta chains were read from a single sample in a study of blood T cell repertoires in COVID-19. The table came from immunoSEQ multiplex PCR; TCRdb's copy has only in-frame clones and leaves some out. The sample records 24,000 or so clones, just over 85% being singletons. The specimen sequenced was peripheral blood. The receptor set was obtained from a woman of 80 years or more with active or convalescent COVID-19. Each CDR3 is given with its conserved first and last residue. D genes are given only for firm matches. Clone size is stated in some rows and not others, as once, few, many or a class when expanded.

abundance	v_gene	d_gene	j_gene	CDR3nt	CDR3aa
NA	TRBV6-2/TRBV6-3	TRBD1	TRBJ1-4	TGTGCCAGCAGTACGAGACAGGGCGCCCTAGATGCTAATGAAAAACTGTTTTTT	CASSTRQGALDANEKLFF
NA	TRBV4-1	NA	TRBJ1-1	TGCGCCAGCAGCGGGGACACCCTAACTGAAGCTTTCTTT	CASSGDTLTEAFF
medium-sized	TRBV5-1	TRBD2	TRBJ2-5	TGCGCCAGCAGCCTGAGCGGGAGTGAGACCCAGTACTTC	CASSLSGSETQYF
NA	TRBV3-1/TRBV3-2	NA	TRBJ1-2	TGTGCCAGCAGCCAGGGGAGGGGGGGCTATGGCTACACCTTC	CASSQGRGGYGYTF
NA	TRBV5-5	TRBD1	TRBJ1-4	TGTGCCAGCAGCTCCTGGACAGGGCCAACTAATGAAAAACTGTTTTTT	CASSSWTGPTNEKLFF
few	TRBV2	NA	TRBJ1-1	TGTGCCAGCAGTCGACAGACCCACACTGAAGCTTTCTTT	CASSRQTHTEAFF
NA	TRBV7-3	NA	TRBJ1-1	TGTGCCAGCAGCGATCATGCAGGGGCGGAGGATGAAGCTTTCTTT	CASSDHAGAEDEAFF
NA	TRBV5-4	NA	TRBJ1-1	TGTGCCAGCAGCTTGGAAGGATGGAGTGAAGCTTTCTTT	CASSLEGWSEAFF
NA	TRBV30	NA	TRBJ1-1	TGTGCCTGGATGCGGACAATGAACACTGAAGCTTTCTTT	CAWMRTMNTEAFF
NA	TRBV28	TRBD1	TRBJ1-2	TGTGCCAGCACCCCGGGACAGACCCCCTATGGCTACACCTTC	CASTPGQTPYGYTF
NA	TRBV3-1/TRBV3-2	NA	TRBJ1-2	TGTGCCAGCTCGACAGAAGACTATGGCTACACCTTC	CASSTEDYGYTF
NA	TRBV27	TRBD2	TRBJ2-2	TGTGCCAGCAGTATCCGGACTAGCGGGAGGCCGAACACCGGGGAGCTGTTTTTT	CASSIRTSGRPNTGELFF
NA	TRBV10-1	NA	TRBJ1-1	TGCGCCAGCTCCCGGGACGGGGGTAACACTGAAGCTTTCTTT	CASSRDGGNTEAFF
NA	TRBV9	TRBD1	TRBJ1-2	TGTGCCAGCAGCGTAGAGAGTATCAGGGGGCAAGGCTACACCTTC	CASSVESIRGQGYTF
NA	TRBV10-3	TRBD2	TRBJ2-3	TGTGCCATCAGTTTGAGCGGGGGACCCACAGATACGCAGTATTTT	CAISLSGGPTDTQYF
NA	TRBV5-5	TRBD1	TRBJ2-7	TGTGCCAGCATCCTCCTGGGGCAGGGGGCCTACGAGCAGTACTTC	CASILLGQGAYEQYF
NA	TRBV6-5	TRBD2	TRBJ2-4	TGTGCCAGCAGTTACTCCGGGGGGAACTCGAACATTCAGTACTTC	CASSYSGGNSNIQYF
once	TRBV4-1	NA	TRBJ1-5	TGCGCCAGCAGCCAAAAGCACCGCGGTTTAGATCAGCCCCAGCATTTT	CASSQKHRGLDQPQHF
few	TRBV28	TRBD2	TRBJ2-2	TGTGCCAGCCGGCGACTAGCGGGAGGGTCCGGGGAGCTGTTTTTT	CASRRLAGGSGELFF
NA	TRBV24-1	TRBD1	TRBJ2-1	TGTGCCACCAGTGAACAGGGGGCGGTCTACAATGAGCAGTTCTTC	CATSEQGAVYNEQFF
NA	TRBV28	TRBD1	TRBJ1-2	TGTGCCAGCAGTCGCGGACAGGGGGGAAACTATGGCTACACCTTC	CASSRGQGGNYGYTF
NA	TRBV18	NA	TRBJ2-3	TGTGCCAGCTCAAAAGTGGAGGGCACAGATACGCAGTATTTT	CASSKVEGTDTQYF
few	TRBV4-2	NA	TRBJ1-5	TGTGCCAGCAGCCAAGATCTGGCGATTGAGAGGGTACAGCCCCAGCATTTT	CASSQDLAIERVQPQHF
NA	TRBV12-3/TRBV12-4	NA	TRBJ1-6	TGTGCCAGCAGCGGCAGGGCTAATTCACCCCTCCACTTT	CASSGRANSPLHF
NA	TRBV5-1	NA	TRBJ2-7	TGCGCCAGCAGCTTGTTGGGCCCAGCAAACTACGAGCAGTACTTC	CASSLLGPANYEQYF
NA	TRBV27	NA	TRBJ2-2	TGTGCCAGCAGTCGACAGGACGGTACGACCGGGGAGCTGTTTTTT	CASSRQDGTTGELFF
NA	TRBV27	TRBD2	TRBJ2-7	TGTGCCAGCAGTTCTAAACCAACTAGCGGAGTGCAGTACTTC	CASSSKPTSGVQYF
NA	TRBV9	TRBD2	TRBJ2-3	TGTGCCAGCAGCCTCCCCTCCCTTACCCTAGCGGGAGCGACAGATACGCAGTATTTT	CASSLPSLTLAGATDTQYF
NA	TRBV18	TRBD1	TRBJ2-7	TGTGCCAGCTCTCCACAGGGGCGTACCGTCCCCTACGAGCAGTACTTC	CASSPQGRTVPYEQYF
once	TRBV19	NA	TRBJ2-6	TGTGCCAGTAGTGAACACAGCTCTGGGGCCAACGTCCTGACTTTC	CASSEHSSGANVLTF
NA	TRBV11-3	NA	TRBJ1-1	TGTGCCAGCAGCTTAGACCTATCGAACACTGAAGCTTTCTTT	CASSLDLSNTEAFF
NA	TRBV18	TRBD2	TRBJ2-5	TGTGCCAGCTCACCAGCTAGCGGGAGGACCTACCAAGAGACCCAGTACTTC	CASSPASGRTYQETQYF
NA	TRBV7-9	NA	TRBJ2-3	TGTGCCAGCAGCTTACAGGGGATGGGCACAGATACGCAGTATTTT	CASSLQGMGTDTQYF
NA	TRBV11-2	NA	TRBJ2-3	TGTGCCAGCAGCTTAGAGCTCCGCGGGACGAAGCAGTATTTT	CASSLELRGTKQYF
NA	TRBV24-1	NA	TRBJ1-2	TGTGCCACCAGTGACCGAGGGACACTAGGAAACTATGGCTACACCTTC	CATSDRGTLGNYGYTF
NA	TRBV2	TRBD2	TRBJ2-7	TGTGCCAGCAGTCGGGGGGGCAGTTCCTACGAGCAGTACTTC	CASSRGGSSYEQYF
NA	TRBV5-1	NA	TRBJ1-1	TGCGCCAGCAGCTTAGGGAGGACTGAAGCTTTCTTT	CASSLGRTEAFF
once	TRBV7-2	TRBD1	TRBJ2-7	TGTGCCAGCAGCTTATGGCAGGGGGCTGACGAGCAGTACTTC	CASSLWQGADEQYF
NA	TRBV6-5	NA	TRBJ2-7	TGTGCCAGCAGTTACTTCCTGGGGGCTCGGGGTTACGAGCAGTACTTC	CASSYFLGARGYEQYF
NA	TRBV19	NA	TRBJ2-3	TGTGCCAGTAAGGAGGGGAAGAACACAGATACGCAGTATTTT	CASKEGKNTDTQYF
NA	TRBV24-1	NA	TRBJ2-3	TGTGCCACCAGTCAGACTGGGAGCACAGATACGCAGTATTTT	CATSQTGSTDTQYF
NA	TRBV5-5	NA	TRBJ1-2	TGTGCCAGCAGCTTTGGAGCTTCTAACTATGGCTACACCTTC	CASSFGASNYGYTF
once	TRBV5-4	TRBD2	TRBJ2-3	TGTGCCAGCAGCTTGGCCGGGAGGGAAACAGATACGCAGTATTTT	CASSLAGRETDTQYF
NA	TRBV28	NA	TRBJ1-4	TGTGCCAGCAGTTTATCCTGGGGGGGACTGTTTTTT	CASSLSWGGLFF
NA	TRBV11-3	NA	TRBJ2-7	TGTGCCAGCAGCCCGGGACATCCCATCGTAGGCTACGAGCAGTACTTC	CASSPGHPIVGYEQYF
NA	TRBV19	TRBD1	TRBJ2-3	TGTGCCACCCGGTCGCAGGGGGCCGCCGATACGCAGTATTTT	CATRSQGAADTQYF
NA	TRBV10-3	NA	TRBJ1-2	TGTGCCATCAGTGGGACAGCTACACCGACGGGCTACACCTTC	CAISGTATPTGYTF
once	TRBV25-1	TRBD1	TRBJ2-7	TGTGCCAGCGCAGGGGACAGTTCCTACGAGCAGTACTTC	CASAGDSSYEQYF
NA	TRBV7-6	NA	TRBJ1-4	TGTGCCAGCAGCCCCAGTCGTCGCACTCGGGAACTGTTTTTT	CASSPSRRTRELFF
NA	TRBV5-1	TRBD1	TRBJ2-7	TGCGCCAGCAGCCGTGAGACAGGACAGGGTGCCGAGCAGTACTTC	CASSRETGQGAEQYF
NA	TRBV5-1	NA	TRBJ1-4	TGCGCCAGCAGCTTGGTGCAGGGAACTAATGAAAAACTGTTTTTT	CASSLVQGTNEKLFF
NA	TRBV5-1	NA	TRBJ1-2	TGCGCCAGCAGCTTGGAAGTGGGCGGCTACACCTTC	CASSLEVGGYTF
NA	TRBV3-1/TRBV3-2	TRBD1	TRBJ2-2	TGTGCCAGCAGCCAAGGAGGGACAGGAAACACCGGGGAGCTGTTTTTT	CASSQGGTGNTGELFF
NA	TRBV3-1/TRBV3-2	TRBD2	TRBJ2-3	TGTGCCAGCAGCCAAGTCTTCGGGGGGGTCATCACAGATACGCAGTATTTT	CASSQVFGGVITDTQYF
NA	TRBV13	TRBD1	TRBJ1-6	TGTGCCAGCAGCTTAGTCCAAACAGGGGTAGATTCACCCCTCCACTTT	CASSLVQTGVDSPLHF
NA	TRBV7-9	TRBD1	TRBJ1-2	TGTGCCAGCAGCCAGGACAGGGGGAGCAATGGCTACACCTTC	CASSQDRGSNGYTF
once	TRBV6-2/TRBV6-3	NA	TRBJ1-1	TGTGCCAGCAGCCCCCCGGGATTGAACACTGAAGCTTTCTTT	CASSPPGLNTEAFF
NA	TRBV2	TRBD2	TRBJ2-2	TGTGCCAGCAGTGAGGCTAGCGGTTACACCGGGGAGCTGTTTTTT	CASSEASGYTGELFF
NA	TRBV6-6	NA	TRBJ1-1	TGTGCCAGCAGTTTACAGTTAGATAGCACTGAAGCTTTCTTT	CASSLQLDSTEAFF